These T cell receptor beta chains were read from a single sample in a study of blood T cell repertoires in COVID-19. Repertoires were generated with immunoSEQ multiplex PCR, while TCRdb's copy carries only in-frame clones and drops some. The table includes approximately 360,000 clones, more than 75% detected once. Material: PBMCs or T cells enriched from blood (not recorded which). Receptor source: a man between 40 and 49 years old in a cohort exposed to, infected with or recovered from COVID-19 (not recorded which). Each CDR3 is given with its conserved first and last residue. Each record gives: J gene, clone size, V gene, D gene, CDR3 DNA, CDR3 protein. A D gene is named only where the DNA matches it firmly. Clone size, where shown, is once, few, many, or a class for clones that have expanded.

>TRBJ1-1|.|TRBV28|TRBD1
TGTGCCAGCAGTATAAGACAGGGGGTATTCGAAGCTTTCTTT
CASSIRQGVFEAFF
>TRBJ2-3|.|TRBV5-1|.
TGCGCCAGCAGCGCGTCAGGGGGCACAGATACGCAGTATTTT
CASSASGGTDTQYF
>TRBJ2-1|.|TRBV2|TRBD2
TGTGCCAGCAGCGACACCTTAGCGGGATCCTACAATGAGCAGTTCTTC
CASSDTLAGSYNEQFF
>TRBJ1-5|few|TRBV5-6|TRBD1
TGTGCCAGCAGCTTGTCCACCGGGACAGTTTATAGCAATCAGCCCCAGCATTTT
CASSLSTGTVYSNQPQHF
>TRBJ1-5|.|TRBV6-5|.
TGTGCCAGCAGTTTACAAGATAGCAATCAGCCCCAGCATTTT
CASSLQDSNQPQHF
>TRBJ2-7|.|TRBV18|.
TGTGCCAGCTCCCATAACAGGGACACGGGCGAGCAGTACTTC
CASSHNRDTGEQYF
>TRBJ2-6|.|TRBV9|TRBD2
TGTGCCAGCAGCGTAGTCGGGGCTAGCGGGATTTCTGGGGCCAACGTCCTGACTTTC
CASSVVGASGISGANVLTF
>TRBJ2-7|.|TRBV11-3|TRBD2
TGTGCCAGCAGCTCGGGACTAGCGGGAGGCTCCTACGAGCAGTACTTC
CASSSGLAGGSYEQYF
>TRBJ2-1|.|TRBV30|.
TGTGCCTGGAGCCCCGGGGGACACAATGAGCAGTTCTTC
CAWSPGGHNEQFF
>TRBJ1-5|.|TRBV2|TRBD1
TGTGCCAGCAGTGATAGGACAGGGGCCGGGCCCCAGCATTTT
CASSDRTGAGPQHF
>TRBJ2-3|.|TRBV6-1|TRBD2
TGTGCCAGCAGTGAAATGGGGGGGGGAGGCACAGATACGCAGTATTTT
CASSEMGGGGTDTQYF
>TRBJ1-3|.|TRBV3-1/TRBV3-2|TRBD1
TGTGCCGCCAGGGGGTCCGGTGGTGGAAACACCATATATTTT
CAARGSGGGNTIYF
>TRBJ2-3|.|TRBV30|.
TGTGCCTGGAGTTTGGGGGGACCGCAGCACGGTACGCAGTATTTT
CAWSLGGPQHGTQYF
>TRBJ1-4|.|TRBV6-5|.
TGTGCCAGCAGTTACGGCAGGGGATCTGAAAAACTGTTTTTT
CASSYGRGSEKLFF
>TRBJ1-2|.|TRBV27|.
TGTGCCAGCAGTTTATACGGACAGAAGGAGGGCTACACCTTC
CASSLYGQKEGYTF
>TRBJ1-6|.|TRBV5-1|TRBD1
TGCGCCAGCAGCTTGGCCGGGACAGGGGTACGATCACCCCTCCACTTT
CASSLAGTGVRSPLHF
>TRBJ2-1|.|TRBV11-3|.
TGTGCCAGCAGCACGACTAGTGTCAATGAGCAGTTCTTC
CASSTTSVNEQFF
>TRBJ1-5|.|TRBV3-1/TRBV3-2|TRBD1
TGTGCCAGCAGCCAAGGAACCGGGACAGGGAGAATATATAGCAATCAGCCCCAGCATTTT
CASSQGTGTGRIYSNQPQHF
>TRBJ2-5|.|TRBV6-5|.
TGTGCCACTAGGAGAAAGCAGGGAGAGACCCAGTACTTC
CATRRKQGETQYF
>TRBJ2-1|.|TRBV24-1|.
TGTGCCACCAGTGACACAGAGACAGGAGAAAGGGGGAATGAGCAGTTCTTC
CATSDTETGERGNEQFF
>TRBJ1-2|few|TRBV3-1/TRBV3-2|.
TGTGCCATCTATGGACAGAACGGAGGCTACACCTTC
CAIYGQNGGYTF
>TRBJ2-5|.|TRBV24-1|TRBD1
TGTGCCACCAGTGACCCCGGCCGACAGGGAGAGACCCAGTACTTC
CATSDPGRQGETQYF
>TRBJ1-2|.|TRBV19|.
TGTGCCAGCACCGGGACGGACTATTTCGGGGGCTACACCTTC
CASTGTDYFGGYTF
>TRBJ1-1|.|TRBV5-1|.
TGCGCCAGCAGCTCCGGGACACCGATGAACACTGAAGCTTTCTTT
CASSSGTPMNTEAFF